A selection of T cell receptor beta chains follows, all from one sample in a study of T-cell memory formation after mild COVID-19. One entry per CDR3 protein results from TCRdb running MiXCR on the 5' RACE reads. The repertoire holds about 560,000 distinct CDR3 sequences, with 17% as singletons. The specimen sequenced was PBMCs or a T cell subset sorted from them (not recorded which). The receptors were sampled from an adult woman who had mild COVID-19 (a few samples of this study predate the infection). Cell type and time point are not known. Both conserved end residues are part of each CDR3. The order of the fields is D gene, clone size, V gene, J gene, CDR3 DNA, CDR3 protein. D genes are given only for firm matches. Size is stated for part of the rows, as once, few or many counts, or as a class when the clone is expanded.

d_gene: TRBD1
abundance: .
v_gene: TRBV10-3
j_gene: TRBJ2-1
CDR3nt: TGTGCCATCAGGAGGACAGGGCTGAACAATGAGCAGTTCTTC
CDR3aa: CAIRRTGLNNEQFF

d_gene: .
abundance: .
v_gene: TRBV4-3
j_gene: TRBJ1-2
CDR3nt: TGCGCCAGCAGCCAAGTAAACGGGGGCGACTATGGCTACACCTTC
CDR3aa: CASSQVNGGDYGYTF

d_gene: .
abundance: many
v_gene: TRBV19
j_gene: TRBJ1-1
CDR3nt: TGTGCCAGTAGCACGGGACACGGTTATGCTGAAGCTTTCTTT
CDR3aa: CASSTGHGYAEAFF

d_gene: TRBD1
abundance: few
v_gene: TRBV3-1
j_gene: TRBJ1-2
CDR3nt: TGTGCCAGCGCGCCCATGACAGGGCCGAATGGCTACACCTTC
CDR3aa: CASAPMTGPNGYTF

d_gene: .
abundance: few
v_gene: TRBV24-1
j_gene: TRBJ2-7
CDR3nt: TGTGCCACCACCACAATCCCGGGACGCCCTTCTCGCGAGCACTTC
CDR3aa: CATTTIPGRPSREHF

d_gene: .
abundance: many
v_gene: TRBV5-4
j_gene: TRBJ1-6
CDR3nt: TGTGCCAGCAGCTACCGGGCTCTGGGGTCACCCCTCCACTTT
CDR3aa: CASSYRALGSPLHF

d_gene: .
abundance: few
v_gene: TRBV7-2
j_gene: TRBJ2-7
CDR3nt: TGTGCCAGCAGCTTGGGACCCTCGGGCTACGAGCAGTACTTC
CDR3aa: CASSLGPSGYEQYF

d_gene: .
abundance: .
v_gene: TRBV5-1
j_gene: TRBJ1-1
CDR3nt: TGCGCCAGCAGCTTTACGGGGGCTGAGACTGAAGCTTTCTTT
CDR3aa: CASSFTGAETEAFF

d_gene: .
abundance: few
v_gene: TRBV6-5
j_gene: TRBJ1-3
CDR3nt: TGTGCCAGCAGGTCCAGCTCTGGAAACACCATATATTTT
CDR3aa: CASRSSSGNTIYF

d_gene: TRBD1
abundance: many
v_gene: TRBV3-1
j_gene: TRBJ2-7
CDR3nt: TGTGCCAGCAGCCAAATTCCGGGACAGCTCTACGAGCAGTACTTC
CDR3aa: CASSQIPGQLYEQYF

d_gene: .
abundance: .
v_gene: TRBV10-3
j_gene: TRBJ1-1
CDR3nt: TGTGCCATCAGTGATCGATCGCTTTGGGGGAACACTGAAGCTTTCTTT
CDR3aa: CAISDRSLWGNTEAFF

d_gene: .
abundance: few
v_gene: TRBV7-3
j_gene: TRBJ2-1
CDR3nt: TGTGCCAGCAGCCTCGGGGTGGGGCTTGAGCAGTTCTTC
CDR3aa: CASSLGVGLEQFF

d_gene: TRBD2
abundance: few
v_gene: TRBV5-4
j_gene: TRBJ2-1
CDR3nt: TGTGCCAGCAGGCCCACCCACCGGACTAGCGGGATAGGTGAGCAGTTCTTC
CDR3aa: CASRPTHRTSGIGEQFF

d_gene: TRBD1
abundance: .
v_gene: TRBV15
j_gene: TRBJ2-1
CDR3nt: TGTGCCACAGCCCGGGACAGGGACTCCTACAATGAGCAGTTCTTC
CDR3aa: CATARDRDSYNEQFF

d_gene: .
abundance: .
v_gene: TRBV13
j_gene: TRBJ1-2
CDR3nt: TGTGCCAGCAGCCCAGAGGCGGCGGTCAATTATGGCTACACCTTC
CDR3aa: CASSPEAAVNYGYTF

d_gene: .
abundance: .
v_gene: TRBV18
j_gene: TRBJ2-3
CDR3nt: TGTGCCAGCTCACTTCAGGGTCTCAGTCAGGCAGATACGCAGTATTTT
CDR3aa: CASSLQGLSQADTQYF

d_gene: TRBD2
abundance: .
v_gene: TRBV9
j_gene: TRBJ2-5
CDR3nt: TGTGCCAGCAGTTTAGCGGGAGGGTACCAAGAGACCCAGTACTTC
CDR3aa: CASSLAGGYQETQYF

d_gene: .
abundance: few
v_gene: TRBV5-1
j_gene: TRBJ2-3
CDR3nt: TGCGCCAGCAGCTTCTCCCAGGGTGGAGATACGCAGTATTTT
CDR3aa: CASSFSQGGDTQYF

d_gene: .
abundance: few
v_gene: TRBV11-1
j_gene: TRBJ2-1
CDR3nt: TGTGCCAGCAGCTTCTCGCGGGCCCATGAGCAGTTCTTC
CDR3aa: CASSFSRAHEQFF

d_gene: TRBD2
abundance: .
v_gene: TRBV7-9
j_gene: TRBJ2-1
CDR3nt: TGTGCCAGCAGCCCCGACCAGGGGCGCGGGGGGTACAATGAGCAGTTCTTC
CDR3aa: CASSPDQGRGGYNEQFF

d_gene: TRBD2
abundance: .
v_gene: TRBV13
j_gene: TRBJ2-1
CDR3nt: TGTGCCAGCAGCCCCCGACTAGCGGGGGCCAATGAGCAGTTCTTC
CDR3aa: CASSPRLAGANEQFF

d_gene: .
abundance: .
v_gene: TRBV4-1
j_gene: TRBJ2-3
CDR3nt: TGCGCCAGCAGCCAGAAGTCGGGTGAGCCGACAGATACGCAGTATTTT
CDR3aa: CASSQKSGEPTDTQYF

d_gene: .
abundance: few
v_gene: TRBV12-3/TRBV12-4
j_gene: TRBJ1-2
CDR3nt: TGTGCCAGCAGTCCCACGAGCAGGGGTAGCTATGGCTACACCTTC
CDR3aa: CASSPTSRGSYGYTF

d_gene: .
abundance: .
v_gene: TRBV24-1
j_gene: TRBJ1-5
CDR3nt: TGTGCCACCGGATACTTAGGCGGGCCCCAGCATTTT
CDR3aa: CATGYLGGPQHF

d_gene: TRBD1
abundance: .
v_gene: TRBV7-9
j_gene: TRBJ1-2
CDR3nt: TGTGCCAGCAGCACCCCTAGGGACAGGACGGGCGGCTACACCTTC
CDR3aa: CASSTPRDRTGGYTF

d_gene: .
abundance: .
v_gene: TRBV5-1
j_gene: TRBJ2-1
CDR3nt: TGCGCCAGCAGCCCTGGCCTCAGCAAGGGCCGGCCGATCTCCTACAATGAGCAGTTCTTC
CDR3aa: CASSPGLSKGRPISYNEQFF

d_gene: TRBD1
abundance: .
v_gene: TRBV20-1
j_gene: TRBJ1-6
CDR3nt: TGCAGTGCTAGAGATGGGACAGGCGCCTATAATTCACCCCTCCACTTT
CDR3aa: CSARDGTGAYNSPLHF

d_gene: TRBD2
abundance: .
v_gene: TRBV4-1
j_gene: TRBJ2-7
CDR3nt: TGCGCCAGCAGCACCGTTACTAGCGGGCTTCGGGAACAGTACTTC
CDR3aa: CASSTVTSGLREQYF

d_gene: .
abundance: many
v_gene: TRBV5-1
j_gene: TRBJ2-3
CDR3nt: TGCGCCAGCAGCCCTGAGCCTGGGGATACGCAGTATTTT
CDR3aa: CASSPEPGDTQYF

d_gene: TRBD1
abundance: few
v_gene: TRBV24-1
j_gene: TRBJ2-3
CDR3nt: TGTGCCACCAGTGATCCCGGGACAGGGGGCAGGAGCACAGATACGCAGTATTTT
CDR3aa: CATSDPGTGGRSTDTQYF

d_gene: .
abundance: few
v_gene: TRBV27
j_gene: TRBJ1-2
CDR3nt: TGTGCCAGCAGGATGACAGGCAGCCTTAACTATGGCTACACCTTC
CDR3aa: CASRMTGSLNYGYTF

d_gene: .
abundance: many
v_gene: TRBV5-1
j_gene: TRBJ2-3
CDR3nt: TGCGCCAGCAGCTCCTCCGGGACTTCTACAGATACGCAGTATTTT
CDR3aa: CASSSSGTSTDTQYF